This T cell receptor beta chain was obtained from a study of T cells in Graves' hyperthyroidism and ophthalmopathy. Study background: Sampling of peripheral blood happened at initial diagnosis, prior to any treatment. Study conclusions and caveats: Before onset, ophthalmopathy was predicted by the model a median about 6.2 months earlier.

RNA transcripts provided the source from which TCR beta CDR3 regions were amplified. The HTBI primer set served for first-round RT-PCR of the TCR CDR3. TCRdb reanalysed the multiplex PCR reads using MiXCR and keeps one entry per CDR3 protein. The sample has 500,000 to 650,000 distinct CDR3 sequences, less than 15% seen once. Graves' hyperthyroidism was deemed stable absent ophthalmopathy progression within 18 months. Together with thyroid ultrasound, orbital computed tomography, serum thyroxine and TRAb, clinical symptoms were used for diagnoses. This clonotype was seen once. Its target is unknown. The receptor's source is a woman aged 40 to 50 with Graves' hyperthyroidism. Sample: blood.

The CDR3 here is CASSPRGAASDTQYF. The DNA for the CDR3 is TGTGCCAGCAGTCCCAGGGGGGCTGCTTCCGATACGCAGTATTTT. V gene TRBV2 combines with J gene TRBJ2-3; a weak D match, TRBD1 (7 bases). CDR1 SNHLY and CDR2 FYNNEI come from the germline V gene. Deletions cut 5 bases from V and 6 bases from J, with 18 bases between. The CDR3 has 15 residues.